This record concerns one T cell receptor (beta chain) sequence. Its antigen is not identified. This sample is part of a study of OX40 agonist ivuxolimab in advanced cancers. Study background: The study treated patients with ivuxolimab, an agonistic anti-OX40 (CD134) antibody.

Method: immunoSEQ multiplex PCR; TCRdb's copy keeps in-frame clones and lacks some. The repertoire holds around 13,000 clones, with 65% to 90% as singletons. Study-wide findings and caveats: Among some nonresponders, normalized T-cell clonal expansion was also low.

The input for sequencing was CD4+ or CD8+ T cells sorted from blood, taken in a trial of the OX40 agonist ivuxolimab. The clonotype originates from an adult with an advanced solid tumor such as melanoma, head and neck, liver or kidney cancer.

The CDR3 DNA reads TGTGCCAGCAGCTTTACTCTACAGGGGATTGCTGAAGCTTTCTTT. It encodes CASSFTLQGIAEAFF. The chain employs TRBV7-6 and TRBJ1-1; 7 bases map to TRBD1. Trimming took 3 bases from V and 6 from J; bases not matched to a gene: 10. The CDR3 runs to 15 residues. Germline lookup yields CDR1 SGHVS and CDR2 FNYEAQ.